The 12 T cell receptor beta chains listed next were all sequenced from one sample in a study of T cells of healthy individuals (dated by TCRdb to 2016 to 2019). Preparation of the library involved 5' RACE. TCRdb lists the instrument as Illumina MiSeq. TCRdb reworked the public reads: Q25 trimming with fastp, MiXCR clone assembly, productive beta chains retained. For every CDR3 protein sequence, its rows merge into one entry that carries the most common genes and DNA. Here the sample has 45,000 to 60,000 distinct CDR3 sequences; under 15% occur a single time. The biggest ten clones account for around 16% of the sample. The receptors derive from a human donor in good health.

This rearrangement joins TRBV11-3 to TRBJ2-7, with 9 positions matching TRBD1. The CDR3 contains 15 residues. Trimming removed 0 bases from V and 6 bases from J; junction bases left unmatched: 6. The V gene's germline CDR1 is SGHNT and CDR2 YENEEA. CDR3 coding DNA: TGTGCCAGCAGCTTAGATGGGACAGGGAATCGCGAGCAGTACTTC. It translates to CASSLDGTGNREQYF.

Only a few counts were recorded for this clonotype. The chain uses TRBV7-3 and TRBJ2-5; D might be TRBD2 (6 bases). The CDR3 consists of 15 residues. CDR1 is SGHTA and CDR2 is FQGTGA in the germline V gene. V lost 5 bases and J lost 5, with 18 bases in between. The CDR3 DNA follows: TGTGCCAGCAGCCGGGTCGGCGGGGCGGATGAGACCCAGTACTTC. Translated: CASSRVGGADETQYF.

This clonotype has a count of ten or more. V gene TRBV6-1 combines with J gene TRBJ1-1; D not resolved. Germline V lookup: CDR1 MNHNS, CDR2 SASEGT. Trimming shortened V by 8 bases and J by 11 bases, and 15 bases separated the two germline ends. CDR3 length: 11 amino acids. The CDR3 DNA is TGTGCCAGCCGCTTAGACGAAGTGGCTTTCTTT. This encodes CASRLDEVAFF.

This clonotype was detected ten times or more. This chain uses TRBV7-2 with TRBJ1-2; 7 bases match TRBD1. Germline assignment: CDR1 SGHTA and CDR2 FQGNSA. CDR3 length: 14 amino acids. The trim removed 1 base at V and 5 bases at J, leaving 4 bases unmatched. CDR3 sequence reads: CASSLEGARYGYTF. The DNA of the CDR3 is TGTGCCAGCAGCTTAGAGGGGGCGCGGTATGGCTACACCTTC.

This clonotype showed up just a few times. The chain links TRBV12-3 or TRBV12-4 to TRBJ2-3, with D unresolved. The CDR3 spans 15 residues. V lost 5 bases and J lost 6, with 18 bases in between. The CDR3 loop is CASSPRTPVADTQYF. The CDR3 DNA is TGTGCCAGCAGTCCAAGGACCCCGGTGGCGGATACGCAGTATTTT.

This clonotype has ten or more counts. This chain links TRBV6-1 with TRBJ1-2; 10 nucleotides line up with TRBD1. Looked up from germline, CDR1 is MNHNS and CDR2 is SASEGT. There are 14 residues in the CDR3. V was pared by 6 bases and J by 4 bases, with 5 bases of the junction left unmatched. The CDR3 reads CASRPGQGSYGYTF. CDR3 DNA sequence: TGTGCCAGCAGGCCGGGACAGGGGTCCTATGGCTACACCTTC.

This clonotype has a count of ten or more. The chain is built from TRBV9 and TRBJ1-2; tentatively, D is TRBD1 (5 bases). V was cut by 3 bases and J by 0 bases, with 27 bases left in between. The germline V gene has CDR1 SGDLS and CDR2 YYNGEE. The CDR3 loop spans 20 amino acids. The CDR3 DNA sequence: TGTGCCAGCAGCGCCCGTATGGGGGGTACAACCCCCCAATCTAACTATGGCTACACCTTC. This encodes CASSARMGGTTPQSNYGYTF.

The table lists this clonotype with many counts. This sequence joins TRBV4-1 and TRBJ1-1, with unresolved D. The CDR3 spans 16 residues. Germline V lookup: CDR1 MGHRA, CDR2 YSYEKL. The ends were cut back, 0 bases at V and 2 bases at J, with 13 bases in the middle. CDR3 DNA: TGCGCCAGCAGCCAAGATTGGGGTTCGGGTAACACTGAAGCTTTCTTT. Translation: CASSQDWGSGNTEAFF.

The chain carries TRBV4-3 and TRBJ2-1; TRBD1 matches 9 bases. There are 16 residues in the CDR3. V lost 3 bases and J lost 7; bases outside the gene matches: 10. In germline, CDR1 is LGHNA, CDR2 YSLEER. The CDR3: CASSHTRDRAGNEQFF. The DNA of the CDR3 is TGCGCCAGCAGCCACACCCGGGACAGGGCAGGAAATGAGCAGTTCTTC.

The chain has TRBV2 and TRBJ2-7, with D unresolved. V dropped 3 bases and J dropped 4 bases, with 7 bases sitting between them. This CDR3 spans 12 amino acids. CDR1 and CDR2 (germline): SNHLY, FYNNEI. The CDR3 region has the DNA TGTGCCAGCAGTGAGATATCTTACGAGCAGTACTTC. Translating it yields CASSEISYEQYF.

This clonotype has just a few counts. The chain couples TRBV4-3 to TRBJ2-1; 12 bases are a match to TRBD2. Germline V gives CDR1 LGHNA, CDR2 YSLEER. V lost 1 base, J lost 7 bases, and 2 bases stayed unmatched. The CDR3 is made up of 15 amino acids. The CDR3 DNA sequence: TGCGCCAGCAGCCAAGCTAGCGGGAGGGGTAATGAGCAGTTCTTC. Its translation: CASSQASGRGNEQFF.

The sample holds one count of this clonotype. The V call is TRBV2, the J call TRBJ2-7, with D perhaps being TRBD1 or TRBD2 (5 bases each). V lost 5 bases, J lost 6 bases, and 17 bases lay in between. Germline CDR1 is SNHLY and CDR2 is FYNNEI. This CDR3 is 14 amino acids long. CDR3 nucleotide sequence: TGTGCCAGCAGTCCCGTCCGGACTGGGGGCGAGCAGTACTTC. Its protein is CASSPVRTGGEQYF.